This passage covers 14 T cell receptor beta chains from one sample sequenced in a study of graft-versus-host responses after intestinal transplantation. The assay was immunoSEQ multiplex PCR, and TCRdb's table has in-frame clones only and misses some. The table lists 45,000 to 50,000 clones, about nine tenths of them singletons, with almost 2.5% in the top ten. No antigen has been identified for these receptors. Source: unstimulated CD4+ T cells sorted from spleen or lymph node cells, taken before transplant. These receptors all come from a human donor who was the organ donor for an intestinal transplant.

The rearrangement uses TRBV11-3 and TRBJ1-2, with unresolved D. CDR3 length: 12 residues. Germline lookup yields CDR1 SGHNT and CDR2 YENEEA. Trimming shortened V by 6 bases and J by 4 bases, and 9 bases separated the two germline ends. The DNA for the CDR3 is TGTGCCAGCAGGGGGAGAGTCTATGGCTACACCTTC. It is translated as CASRGRVYGYTF.

The chain joins TRBV7-2 to TRBJ2-1, with TRBD1 matching 7 bases. The CDR3 covers 13 residues. The germline V gene encodes CDR1 SGHTA and CDR2 FQGNSA. V was pared by 3 bases and J by 9 bases, with 5 bases of the junction left unmatched. CDR3 sequence: CASSFAAGGEQFF. The CDR3 DNA is TGTGCCAGCAGCTTTGCGGCAGGGGGTGAGCAGTTCTTC. The complete variable domain, with remaining parts taken from reference TRBV7-2 and TRBJ2-1, reads GAGVSQSPSNKVTEKGKDVELRCDPISGHTALYWYRQSLGQGLEFLIYFQGNSAPDKSGLPSDRFSAERTGGSVSTLTIQRTQQEDSAVYLCASSFAAGGEQFFGPGTRLTVL.

The chain carries TRBV7-2 and TRBJ2-7, with 12 bases matching TRBD2. The CDR3 totals 15 residues. The germline V gene encodes CDR1 SGHTA and CDR2 FQGNSA. The junction had 0 bases not matched to a gene; V was cut back by 1 base and J by 2 bases. The chain's CDR3 is CASSLGLAGAYEQYF. DNA of the CDR3: TGTGCCAGCAGCTTAGGACTAGCGGGAGCCTACGAGCAGTACTTC.

The chain joins TRBV4-2 to TRBJ1-6; unclear D gene. This CDR3 is 15 amino acids long. Between the trimmed V and J ends, which lost 0 bases and 7 bases, there was a span of 10 bases. Germline V CDR1 and CDR2: LGHNA, YNFKEQ. The DNA for the CDR3 is TGTGCCAGCAGCCAAGATGAGGCAGAAAATTCACCCCTCCACTTT. Residues: CASSQDEAENSPLHF.

This rearrangement joins TRBV4-3 to TRBJ2-7; TRBD2 might be the D (7 bases). The length of the CDR3 is 17 residues. Germline V gives CDR1 LGHNA, CDR2 YSLEER. The V and J ends lost 4 bases and 6 bases respectively, with 25 bases between them. This CDR3 is CASSLKRGGTARGEQYF. Written as DNA, the CDR3 is TGCGCCAGCAGCCTCAAGAGGGGGGGGACGGCCCGGGGCGAGCAGTACTTC.

The chain uses TRBV7-2 and TRBJ2-7; D may be TRBD1 (6 bases). Looked up from germline, CDR1 is SGHTA and CDR2 is FQGNSA. This CDR3 contains 15 residues. Deletions cut 5 bases from V and 0 bases from J, with 14 bases between. The DNA for the CDR3 is TGTGCCAGCAGCCCTACAGGGTTAGGCTCCTACGAGCAGTACTTC. As protein: CASSPTGLGSYEQYF.

This chain joins TRBV28 and TRBJ2-7; TRBD2 matches at 8 bases. The DNA end is a closer match to TRBJ2-5, so the J assignment may be wrong. Germline-derived CDR1 and CDR2 are MDHEN and SYDVKM. This CDR3 region has 14 residues. The CDR3, as DNA: TGTGCCAGCAGGTTGCGGAGAACTAGCGGGACCCAGTACTTC. Protein product: CASRLRRTSGTQYF.

This chain connects TRBV7-2 to TRBJ2-2, with 7 bases fitting TRBD1. The CDR3 spans 14 residues. The V segment lost 5 bases and the J segment 3 bases; nucleotides outside the gene matches: 3. The germline CDR1 and CDR2 sequences are SGHTA and FQGNSA. CDR3 region: CASSKGQHTGELFF. The DNA for the CDR3 is TGTGCCAGCAGCAAGGGACAGCACACCGGGGAGCTGTTTTTT. Using reference TRBV7-2 and TRBJ2-2 for the parts outside the CDR3, the full variable domain is GAGVSQSPSNKVTEKGKDVELRCDPISGHTALYWYRQSLGQGLEFLIYFQGNSAPDKSGLPSDRFSAERTGGSVSTLTIQRTQQEDSAVYLCASSKGQHTGELFFGEGSRLTVL.

The chain uses TRBV7-3 and TRBJ2-5; D perhaps matches TRBD1 (6 bases). This CDR3 has 16 amino acids. CDR1 SGHTA and CDR2 FQGTGA come from the germline V gene. Trimming cost V 1 base and J 7 bases, with 19 bases left between them. This CDR3 reads CASSLIAGAGDGTQYF. CDR3 in DNA: TGTGCCAGCAGCTTAATAGCAGGGGCGGGTGACGGGACCCAGTACTTC.

This chain joins TRBV27 and TRBJ1-1, with a weak D call TRBD1 (6 bases). The CDR3 contains 15 residues. The germline gives CDR1 MNHEY, CDR2 SMNVEV (reference sequence). Trimming took off 3 bases at V and 0 bases at J, with 11 bases between the two ends. The DNA of the CDR3 is TGTGCCAGCAGTTTCTCCGGGACACTGAACACTGAAGCTTTCTTT. Translated, it gives CASSFSGTLNTEAFF.

In this sample, this clone turned up once. This rearrangement joins TRBV5-8 to TRBJ2-2; 8 nucleotides agree with TRBD2. V was pared by 5 bases and J by 3 bases, with 6 bases of the junction left unmatched. The CDR3 spans 15 residues. CDR1 is SGHTS, CDR2 YDEGEE, per germline. The DNA of the CDR3 is TGTGCCAGCAGATCCGTCGGGAGGGACACCGGGGAGCTGTTTTTT. This translates into CASRSVGRDTGELFF.

V usage is TRBV11-2 and J usage is TRBJ2-3, with a weak D call TRBD1 (6 bases). Trimming removed 5 bases at V and 6 bases at J, with 12 bases between. The CDR3 has 13 residues. Germline V lookup: CDR1 SGHAT, CDR2 FQNNGV. The CDR3 DNA sequence: TGTGCCAGCAGCACCAGGGGTTGGGATACGCAGTATTTT. Protein product: CASSTRGWDTQYF. Using reference TRBV11-2 and TRBJ2-3 for the parts outside the CDR3, the full variable domain is EAGVAQSPRYKIIEKRQSVAFWCNPISGHATLYWYQQILGQGPKLLIQFQNNGVVDDSQLPKDRFSAERLKGVDSTLKIQPAKLEDSAVYLCASSTRGWDTQYFGPGTRLTVL.

This sequence joins TRBV5-4 and TRBJ2-1, with a weak D call TRBD2 (6 bases). V was trimmed by 4 bases and J by 4 bases, leaving 18 bases between them. Germline-derived CDR1 and CDR2 are SGHNT and YYREEE (reference sequence). The CDR3 contains 16 residues. The DNA for the CDR3 is TGTGCCAGCAGCCCTGGGGAGGTAGCGTATTACAATGAGCAGTTCTTC. As protein: CASSPGEVAYYNEQFF.

The rearrangement uses TRBV10-3 and TRBJ2-7, with TRBD1 identical over 8 bases. The V gene's germline CDR1 is ENHRY and CDR2 SYGVKD. V shed 10 bases and J 3 bases; nucleotides not matched to a gene: 11. This CDR3 contains 14 residues. As DNA, the CDR3 is TGTGCCAGCAGACAGGGGAATATTGTCTACGAGCAGTACTTC. This encodes CASRQGNIVYEQYF.